This TCR beta chain was profiled in a study of T cell responses to AZD1222 COVID-19 vaccine. Overall study findings and caveats: Spike-specific TCRs gained breadth and depth after people received two AZD1222 doses.

Turning to this clone: What it binds is not known.

Produced via immunoSEQ multiplex PCR; TCRdb's table is partial and in-frame only. The table includes about 76,000 clones, over 65% detected once. Trimming shortened V by 8 bases and J by 4 bases, and 8 bases separated the two germline ends. CDR1 and CDR2 from the germline V gene are MNHEY and SVGAGI. The CDR3 totals 12 residues. The sequence came from an adult who received the MenACWY meningococcal vaccine as a control. Sequenced material: peripheral blood, taken 28 days after the second dose of the MenACWY control vaccine. The chain couples TRBV6-5 to TRBJ2-2; D is undetermined. CDR3 residues: CASGSSTGELFF. In DNA form, the CDR3 reads TGTGCCAGCGGAAGCAGCACCGGGGAGCTGTTTTTT.